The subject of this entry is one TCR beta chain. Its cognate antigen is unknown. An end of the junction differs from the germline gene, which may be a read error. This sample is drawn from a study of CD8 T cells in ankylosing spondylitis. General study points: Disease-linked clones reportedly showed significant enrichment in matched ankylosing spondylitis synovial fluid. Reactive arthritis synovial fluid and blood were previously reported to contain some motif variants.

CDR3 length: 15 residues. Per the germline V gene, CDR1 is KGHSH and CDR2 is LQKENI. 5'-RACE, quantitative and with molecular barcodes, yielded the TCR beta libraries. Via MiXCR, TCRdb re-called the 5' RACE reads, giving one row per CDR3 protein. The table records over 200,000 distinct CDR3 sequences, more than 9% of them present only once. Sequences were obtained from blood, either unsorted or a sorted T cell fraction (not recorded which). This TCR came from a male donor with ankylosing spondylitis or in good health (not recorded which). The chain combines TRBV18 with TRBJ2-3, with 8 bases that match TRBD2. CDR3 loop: CASSPPSGVAETQYF. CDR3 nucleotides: TGTGCCAGCTCACCACCTAGCGGGGTAGCAGAGACGCAGTATTTT.